This T cell receptor beta chain was recovered during a study of cytomegalovirus exposure and HLA in healthy donors. Concerning this clone: Its antigen is undetermined.

Use of 60 Vbeta and 13 Jbeta primers characterized the PCR. TCRdb keeps only in-frame clones here, not all; method: immunoSEQ multiplex PCR. The sample records 110,000 or so clones, approximately 76% being singletons. Regarding the study as a whole: The classifier was said to identify cytomegalovirus status with high specificity and sensitivity. Researchers catalogued approximately 160 TCR beta chains as cytomegalovirus-associated. Among TCR sequences, most were rare, though some public TCRs appeared in many donors.

The sequencing input was PBMCs. This receptor was obtained from a man over 45 in good health and CMV-seropositive.

CDR3 DNA: TGCGCCAGCAGCCGAGGCCCTACGCCTAATGAAAAACTGTTTTTT. Residues: CASSRGPTPNEKLFF. V and J are TRBV4-1 and TRBJ1-4; D ambiguous. CDR1 MGHRA and CDR2 YSYEKL come from the germline V gene. CDR3 size: 15 residues. Trimming removed 4 bases at V and 3 bases at J, with 12 bases between.